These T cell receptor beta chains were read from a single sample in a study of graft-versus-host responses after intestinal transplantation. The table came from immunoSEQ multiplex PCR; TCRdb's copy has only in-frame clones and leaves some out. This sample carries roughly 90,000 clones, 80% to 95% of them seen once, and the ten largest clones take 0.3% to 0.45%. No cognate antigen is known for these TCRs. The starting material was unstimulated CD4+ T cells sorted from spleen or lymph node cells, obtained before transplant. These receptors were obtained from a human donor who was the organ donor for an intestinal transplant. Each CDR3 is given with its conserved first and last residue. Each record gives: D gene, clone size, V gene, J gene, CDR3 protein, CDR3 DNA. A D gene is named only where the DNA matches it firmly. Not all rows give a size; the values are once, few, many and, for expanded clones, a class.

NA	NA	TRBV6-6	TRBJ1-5	CASAQALSYQPQHF	TGTGCCAGCGCACAGGCCCTCTCGTATCAGCCCCAGCATTTT
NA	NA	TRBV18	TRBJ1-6	CASSPVWQGRYSYNSPLHF	TGTGCCAGCTCACCGGTCTGGCAGGGCCGGTACTCCTATAATTCACCCCTCCACTTT
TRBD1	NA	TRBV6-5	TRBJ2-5	CASSQDRGRETQYF	TGTGCCAGCAGTCAAGACAGGGGGAGGGAGACCCAGTACTTC
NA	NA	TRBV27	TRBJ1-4	CASSADRNNEKLFF	TGTGCCAGCAGTGCAGACAGGAATAATGAAAAACTGTTTTTT
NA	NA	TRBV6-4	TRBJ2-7	CASVKTRGQPHPTYEQYF	TGTGCCAGTGTGAAAACTCGGGGACAACCACACCCCACCTACGAGCAGTACTTC
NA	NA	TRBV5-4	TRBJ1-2	CASSFVSGASYGYTF	TGTGCCAGCAGCTTCGTTTCAGGGGCCTCCTATGGCTACACCTTC
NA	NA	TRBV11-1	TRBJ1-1	CASSLTRTEAFF	TGTGCCAGCAGCTTGACGAGGACTGAAGCTTTCTTT
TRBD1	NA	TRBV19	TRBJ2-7	CASSRQGATGDEQYF	TGTGCCAGTAGTAGGCAGGGGGCGACGGGTGACGAGCAGTACTTC
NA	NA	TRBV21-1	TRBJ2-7	CASSKPGQRYEPTYEQYF	TGTGCCAGCAGCAAACCGGGACAGCGATATGAGCCGACCTACGAGCAGTACTTC
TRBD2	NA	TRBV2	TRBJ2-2	CASSEEWGLAGVSGELFF	TGTGCCAGCAGTGAAGAGTGGGGACTAGCGGGAGTCTCCGGGGAGCTGTTTTTT
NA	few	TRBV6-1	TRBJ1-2	CASSEDSAYGYTF	TGTGCCAGCAGTGAGGACAGCGCATATGGCTACACCTTC
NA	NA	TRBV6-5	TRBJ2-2	CASSGGTPGELFF	TGTGCCAGCAGTGGAGGGACTCCCGGGGAGCTGTTTTTT
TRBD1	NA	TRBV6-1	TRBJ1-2	CASRQGVANYGYTF	TGTGCCAGCAGACAGGGGGTAGCTAACTATGGCTACACCTTC
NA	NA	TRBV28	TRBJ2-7	CASSPSSTLVFQNPRSSYEQYF	TGTGCCAGCAGTCCATCTAGCACCCTGGTTTTTCAGAATCCACGAAGCTCCTACGAGCAGTACTTC
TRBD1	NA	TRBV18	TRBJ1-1	CASSLRDSYTEAFF	TGTGCCAGCTCACTTAGGGACAGCTACACTGAAGCTTTCTTT
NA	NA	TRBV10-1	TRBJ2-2	CASSRHLNTGELFF	TGCGCCAGCAGTCGACACCTGAACACCGGGGAGCTGTTTTTT
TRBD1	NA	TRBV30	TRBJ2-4	CAWERQGAGNIQYF	TGTGCCTGGGAGAGGCAGGGGGCTGGAAACATTCAGTACTTC
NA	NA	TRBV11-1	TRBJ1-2	CASSLERGRGRGYTF	TGTGCCAGCAGCTTAGAGCGGGGGCGAGGACGTGGCTACACCTTC
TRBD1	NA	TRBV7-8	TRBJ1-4	CASRPGTGFYEKLFF	TGTGCCAGCAGACCCGGGACAGGATTTTATGAAAAACTGTTTTTT
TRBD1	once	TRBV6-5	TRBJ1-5	CASSYSRTGGQPQHF	TGTGCCAGCAGTTACTCTCGGACAGGAGGCCAGCCCCAGCATTTT
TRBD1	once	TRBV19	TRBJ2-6	CASSIGQVRSGANVLTF	TGTGCCAGTAGTATCGGACAGGTACGCTCTGGGGCCAACGTCCTGACTTTC
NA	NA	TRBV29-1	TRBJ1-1	CSGEGLREGGEAFF	TGCAGCGGAGAGGGGCTCAGGGAAGGGGGTGAAGCTTTCTTT
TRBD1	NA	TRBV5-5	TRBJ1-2	CASSYHGTGSYGYTF	TGTGCCAGCAGCTACCACGGGACAGGGAGCTATGGCTACACCTTC
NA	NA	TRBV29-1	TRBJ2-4	CSVEDIAGKNIQYF	TGCAGCGTTGAAGATATAGCCGGGAAAAACATTCAGTACTTC
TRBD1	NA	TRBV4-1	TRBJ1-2	CASSQDIGFGQVYFYGYTF	TGCGCCAGCAGCCAAGATATCGGATTTGGACAGGTCTATTTCTATGGCTACACCTTC
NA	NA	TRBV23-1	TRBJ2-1	CASSLTCVDEQFF	TGCGCCAGCTCCCTCACTTGCGTGGATGAGCAGTTCTTC
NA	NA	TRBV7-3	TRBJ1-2	CASHTRGGSPNYGYTF	TGTGCCAGCCACACCCGGGGGGGGTCCCCTAACTATGGCTACACCTTC